This TCR beta chain was captured in a study of blood T cell repertoires in COVID-19. Germline V gene data show CDR1 as SGHTA and CDR2 as FQGNSA. The J segment lost 7 bases and the V segment lost 5 bases, leaving 13 bases of the junction unmatched. This CDR3 region has 16 residues. In the authors' workflow: Amplification with reference gene primers provided the estimates of nucleated cell counts. Profiling relied on immunoSEQ multiplex PCR, and the TCRdb table lists in-frame clones only, not all of them. The V and J calls and clone size are taken from that table; D and trimming were inferred from the DNA. The table shows 200,000 to 250,000 clones, with approximately 80% occurring only once.

The gene calls are TRBV7-2 and TRBJ2-1; TRBD1 agrees at 8 bases. The sample was PBMCs or T cells enriched from blood (not recorded which). This receptor was obtained from a man aged 55 to 70 who had recovered from COVID-19. The CDR3 loop is CASSPLGRGLRNEQFF. As DNA, the CDR3 is TGTGCCAGCAGCCCCCTGGGCAGGGGGCTGAGGAATGAGCAGTTCTTC.